This TCR beta chain is from a study of CD8 T cells in ankylosing spondylitis. Study-wide findings and caveats: A TCR beta motif made of fewer than ten highly homologous variants seemed typical of ankylosing spondylitis blood. Disease-linked clones bore a CD8+ phenotype and were relatively rare in peripheral blood. Some of these motif variants have turned up before, in reports on reactive arthritis synovial fluid and blood. Reportedly, matched ankylosing spondylitis synovial fluid was significantly enriched for disease-linked clones.

This clonotype was counted a few times. Its antigen remains unknown. TCRdb re-called the 5' RACE reads with MiXCR, one entry per CDR3 protein. The data hold 150,000 to 250,000 distinct CDR3 sequences, with 9.5% to 15% observed a single time. This sequence originates from a male donor with ankylosing spondylitis or in good health (not recorded which). Material: blood, either unsorted or a sorted T cell fraction (not recorded which).

This CDR3 reads CASSRTGLGDTEAFF. CDR3 sequence (DNA): TGTGCCAGCAGCCGAACAGGGTTAGGGGACACTGAAGCTTTCTTT. The chain joins TRBV27 to TRBJ1-1; D possibly corresponds to TRBD1 (6 bases). This CDR3 contains 15 residues. Germline values: CDR1 MNHEY, CDR2 SMNVEV (reference sequence). The V and J ends lost 6 bases and 3 bases respectively, with 17 bases between them.